This TCR beta chain is drawn from a study of OX40 agonist ivuxolimab in advanced cancers. Overall study context: Those enrolled were 80% to 85% male, with a mean age of around 57 years and ages from about 20 to 90. General study points: CD4+ and CD8+ blood T cells expanded clonally by week 6 at 0.1 to 3.0 mg/kg. On average, CD8+ T cells showed a greater number of expanded clones than CD4+.

TCRdb keeps only in-frame clones here, not all; method: immunoSEQ multiplex PCR. The sample lists some 75,000 clones; over 75% were seen once. The V and J ends lost 4 bases and 9 bases, in that order; junction bases with no gene match: 8. Germline V lookup: CDR1 SGHNT, CDR2 YENEEA. This CDR3 has 16 residues. For this clone: Antigen specificity is unknown.

Autoimmune disease history or systemic immunosuppression barred patients. The chain recombines TRBV11-3 with TRBJ2-1, with 14 nucleotides matching TRBD2. The source of this sequence is an adult with an advanced solid tumor such as melanoma, head and neck, liver or kidney cancer. This specimen was CD4+ or CD8+ T cells sorted from blood, taken in a trial of the OX40 agonist ivuxolimab. CDR3 sequence (DNA): TGTGCCAGCAGCTCCCCGGGACTAGCGGGAGTTGGTGAGCAGTTCTTC. Protein: CASSSPGLAGVGEQFF.